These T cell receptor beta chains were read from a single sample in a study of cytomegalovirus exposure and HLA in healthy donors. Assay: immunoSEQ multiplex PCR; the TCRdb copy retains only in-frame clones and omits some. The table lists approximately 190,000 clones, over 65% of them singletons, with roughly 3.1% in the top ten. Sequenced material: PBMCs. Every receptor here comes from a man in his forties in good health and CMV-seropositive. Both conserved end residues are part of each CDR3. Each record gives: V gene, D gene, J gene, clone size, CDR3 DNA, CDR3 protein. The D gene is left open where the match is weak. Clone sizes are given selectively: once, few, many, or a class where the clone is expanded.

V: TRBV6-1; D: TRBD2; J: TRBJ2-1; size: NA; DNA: TGTGCCACGGAGGGCGGGGGGCCCAATGAGCAGTTCTTC; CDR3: CATEGGGPNEQFF
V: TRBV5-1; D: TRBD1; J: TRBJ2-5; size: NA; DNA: TGCGCCAGCAGCTTGGCCTCAGGGGGCCCTAAGACCCAGTACTTC; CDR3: CASSLASGGPKTQYF
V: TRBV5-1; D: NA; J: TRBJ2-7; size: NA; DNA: TGCGCCAGCAGCTTCCCCGGGAGATGGGACGAGCAGTACTTC; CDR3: CASSFPGRWDEQYF
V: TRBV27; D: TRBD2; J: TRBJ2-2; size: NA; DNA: TGTGCCACCTTCGCTAGCGGGGGGGCCGGGGAGCTGTTTTTT; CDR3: CATFASGGAGELFF
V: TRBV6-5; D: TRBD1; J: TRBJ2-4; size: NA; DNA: TGTGCCAGCAGTTCGGGACAGGGAAACATTCAGTACTTC; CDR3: CASSSGQGNIQYF
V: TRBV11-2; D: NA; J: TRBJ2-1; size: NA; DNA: TGTGCCAGCAGCCCCGAGAGGAGCTCCTACAATGAGCAGTTCTTC; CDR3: CASSPERSSYNEQFF
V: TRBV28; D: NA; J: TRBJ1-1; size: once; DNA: TGTGCCAGCAGTCCCCGTCGGGGGGGTCAGGGGAACACTGAAGCTTTCTTT; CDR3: CASSPRRGGQGNTEAFF
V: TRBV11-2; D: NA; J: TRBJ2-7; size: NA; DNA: TGTGCCAGCAGCCGTAGCGGCTACGGGCAGTACTTC; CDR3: CASSRSGYGQYF
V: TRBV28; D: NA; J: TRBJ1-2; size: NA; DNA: TGTGCCAGCCGCCGGGGGGGGACCTATGGCTACACCTTC; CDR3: CASRRGGTYGYTF
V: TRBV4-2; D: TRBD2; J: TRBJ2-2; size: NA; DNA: TGTGCCAGCAGCCAAGAGGTAATAGCGGGACCCCAGGGCACCGGGGAGCTGTTTTTT; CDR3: CASSQEVIAGPQGTGELFF
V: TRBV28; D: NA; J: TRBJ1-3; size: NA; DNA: TGTGCCAGCAGTAGGCAGGGTTCTGGAAACACCATATATTTT; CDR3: CASSRQGSGNTIYF
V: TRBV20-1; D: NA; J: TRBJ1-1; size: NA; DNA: TGCAGTGCTAGACCTAACACTGAAGCTTTCTTT; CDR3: CSARPNTEAFF
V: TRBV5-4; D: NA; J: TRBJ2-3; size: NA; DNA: TGTGCCAGCAGCTTGGGCGAGGCAGATACGCAGTATTTT; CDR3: CASSLGEADTQYF
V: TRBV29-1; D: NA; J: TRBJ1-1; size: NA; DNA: TGCAGCGCCGGGGGGGCTTCCGCGATGAACACTGAAGCTTTCTTT; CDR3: CSAGGASAMNTEAFF
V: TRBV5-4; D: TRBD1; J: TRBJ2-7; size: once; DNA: TGTGCCAGCAGCTTGGGGGCCGGGACAGGCTCCTACGAGCAGTACTTC; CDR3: CASSLGAGTGSYEQYF
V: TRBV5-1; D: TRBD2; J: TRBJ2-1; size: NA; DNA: TGCGCCAGCAGCTTAGGACTAGCGGGAGGGTACAATGAGCAGTTCTTC; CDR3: CASSLGLAGGYNEQFF
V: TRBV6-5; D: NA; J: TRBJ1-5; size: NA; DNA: TGTGCCAGCAGTTCCTATACAGGGATTGTTAGTCAGCCCCAGCATTTT; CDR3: CASSSYTGIVSQPQHF
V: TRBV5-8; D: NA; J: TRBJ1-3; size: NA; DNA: TGTGCCAGCAGCTTGCAGGGTTGGTCTGGAAACACCATATATTTT; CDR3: CASSLQGWSGNTIYF
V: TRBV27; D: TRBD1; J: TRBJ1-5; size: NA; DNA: TGTGCCAGCAGCCAGGGGGGTTTTGGGGATCAGCCCCAGCATTTT; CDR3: CASSQGGFGDQPQHF
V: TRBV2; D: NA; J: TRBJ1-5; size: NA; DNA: TGTGCCAGCAGTCCTGAACTGAATCAGCCCCAGCATTTT; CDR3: CASSPELNQPQHF
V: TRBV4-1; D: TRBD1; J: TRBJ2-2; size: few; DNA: TGCGCCAGCAGCCCGCAGGGGGCACGAAACACCGGGGAGCTGTTTTTT; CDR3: CASSPQGARNTGELFF
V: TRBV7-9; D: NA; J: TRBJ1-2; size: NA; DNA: TGTGCCAGCAGCTTAAGGCAGGCAGGGGGCTACACCTTC; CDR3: CASSLRQAGGYTF
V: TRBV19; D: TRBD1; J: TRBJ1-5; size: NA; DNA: TGTGCCAGTTCCGACAGGGTACCAAATCAGCCCCAGCATTTT; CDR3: CASSDRVPNQPQHF
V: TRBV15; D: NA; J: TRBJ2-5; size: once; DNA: TGTGCCACAATGGTACAGCCCCAAGAGACCCAGTACTTC; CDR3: CATMVQPQETQYF
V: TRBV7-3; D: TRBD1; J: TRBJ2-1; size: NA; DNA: TGTGCCAGCAGCCTCATCGACAGGGCAAGGGACAATGAGCAGTTCTTC; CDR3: CASSLIDRARDNEQFF
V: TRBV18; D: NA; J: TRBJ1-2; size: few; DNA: TGTGCCAGCTCACCAGTTTTAAGCGAGTTCAATATTAACTATGGCTACACCTTC; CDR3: CASSPVLSEFNINYGYTF
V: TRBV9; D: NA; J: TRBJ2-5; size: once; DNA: TGTGCCAGCAGCGTAGCGAGCCAAGAGACCCAGTACTTC; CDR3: CASSVASQETQYF
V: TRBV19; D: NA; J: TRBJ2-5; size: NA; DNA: TGTGCCAGTAGATCAATAGGGGCAGGAGAGACCCAGTACTTC; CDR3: CASRSIGAGETQYF
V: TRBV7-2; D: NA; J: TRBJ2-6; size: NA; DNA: TGTGCCAGCAGCCCGGGGGAGTCTGGGGCCAACGTCCTGACTTTC; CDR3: CASSPGESGANVLTF
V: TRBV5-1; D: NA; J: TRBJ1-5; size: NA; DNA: TGCGCCAGCAGCCCCTCAGGCAATCAGCCCCAGCATTTT; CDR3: CASSPSGNQPQHF
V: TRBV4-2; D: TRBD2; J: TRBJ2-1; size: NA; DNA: TGTGCCAGCAGCCAAGATCGGGGACTAGCGGGAGGTGAGCAGTTCTTC; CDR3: CASSQDRGLAGGEQFF
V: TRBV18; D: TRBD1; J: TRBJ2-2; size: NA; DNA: TGTGCCAGCTCACCACCGGGACAGTTCACCGGGGAGCTGTTTTTT; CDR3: CASSPPGQFTGELFF
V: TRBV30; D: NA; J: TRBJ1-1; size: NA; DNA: TGTGCCTGGAGTGTAACAGGGTCTGAAGCTTTCTTT; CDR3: CAWSVTGSEAFF
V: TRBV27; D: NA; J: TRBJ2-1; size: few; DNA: TGTGCCAGCAGTATAACACCGAGGGCCGGTCGGGAGCAGTTCTTC; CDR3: CASSITPRAGREQFF
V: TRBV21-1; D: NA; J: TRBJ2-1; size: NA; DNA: TGTGCCAGCAGCAAAGCCGGAGCGGGAGGACCCAATGAGCAGTTCTTC; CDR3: CASSKAGAGGPNEQFF
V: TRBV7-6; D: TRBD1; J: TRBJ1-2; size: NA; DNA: TGTGCCAGCAGCGCGGGACAGGGGACCAACTATGGCTACACCTTC; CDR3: CASSAGQGTNYGYTF
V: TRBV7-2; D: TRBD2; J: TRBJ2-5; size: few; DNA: TGTGCCAGCAGCTTAGTGCCGGGGGGTCAAGAGACCCAGTACTTC; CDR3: CASSLVPGGQETQYF
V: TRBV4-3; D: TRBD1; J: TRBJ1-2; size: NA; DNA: TGCGCCAGCAGCCAGGTTTGGACAGGGGGCCACTATGGCTACACCTTC; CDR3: CASSQVWTGGHYGYTF
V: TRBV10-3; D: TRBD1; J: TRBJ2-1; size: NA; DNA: TGTGCCATCAGTGACGAGACAGGGAGCAATGAGCAGTTCTTC; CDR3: CAISDETGSNEQFF
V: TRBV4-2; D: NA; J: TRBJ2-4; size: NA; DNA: TGTGCCAGCAGCCGGGTAGCGGAGACGCGCGAAAACATTCAGTACTTC; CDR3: CASSRVAETRENIQYF
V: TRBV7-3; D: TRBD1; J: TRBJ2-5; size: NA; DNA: TGTGCCAGCAGCTTAGGGGGGACAGGCTACCAAGAGACCCAGTACTTC; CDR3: CASSLGGTGYQETQYF
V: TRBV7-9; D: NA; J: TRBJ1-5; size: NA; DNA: TGTGCCAGCAGCCCCCAAGCGAATCAGCCCCAGCATTTT; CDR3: CASSPQANQPQHF
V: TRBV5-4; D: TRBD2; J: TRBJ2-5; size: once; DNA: TGTGCCAGCAGCCTTCGAACTAGCGGGGGGTTGGAGACCCAGTACTTC; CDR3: CASSLRTSGGLETQYF
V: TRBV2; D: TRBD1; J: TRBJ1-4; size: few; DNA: TGTGCCAGCAGTGAGGGACAGGGTCATTCTAATGAAAAACTGTTTTTT; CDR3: CASSEGQGHSNEKLFF
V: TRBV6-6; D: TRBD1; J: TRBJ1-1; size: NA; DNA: TGTGCCAGCAGTTCACAGGGGGCGCGGACTGAAGCTTTCTTT; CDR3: CASSSQGARTEAFF
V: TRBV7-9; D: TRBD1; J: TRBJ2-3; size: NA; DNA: TGTGCCAGCAGTTGGACAGGGGGCACAGATACGCAGTATTTT; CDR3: CASSWTGGTDTQYF
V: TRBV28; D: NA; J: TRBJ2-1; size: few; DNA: TGTGCCAGCAGTCCCCCCCGGCAGGGTTCCTACAATGAGCAGTTCTTC; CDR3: CASSPPRQGSYNEQFF
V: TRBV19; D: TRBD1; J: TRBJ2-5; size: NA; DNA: TGTGCCAGCCAGGACAGGGGGCGGCGAGAGACCCAGTACTTC; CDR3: CASQDRGRRETQYF
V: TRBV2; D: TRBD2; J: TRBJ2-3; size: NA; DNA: TGTGCCAGCAGTGAGGAGGCGGGGGGGCCGGAGACGCAGTATTTT; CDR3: CASSEEAGGPETQYF
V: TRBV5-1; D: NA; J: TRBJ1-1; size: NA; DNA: TGTGCCAGCAGCCGACAGAGGAACACTGAAGCTTTCTTT; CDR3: CASSRQRNTEAFF
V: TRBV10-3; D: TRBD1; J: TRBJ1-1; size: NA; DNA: TGTGCCATCAGTGGGGACAGGCGGCATGAAGCTTTCTTT; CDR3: CAISGDRRHEAFF
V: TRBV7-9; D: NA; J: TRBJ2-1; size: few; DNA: TGTGCCAGCAGCTTAAAGGGGTATGAGCAGTTCTTC; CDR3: CASSLKGYEQFF
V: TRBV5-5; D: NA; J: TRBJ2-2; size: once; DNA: TGTGCCAGCAGCGGAACAGGTCCCACCGGGGAGCTGTTTTTT; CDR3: CASSGTGPTGELFF
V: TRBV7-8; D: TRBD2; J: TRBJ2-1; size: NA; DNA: TGTGCCAGCAGCGGGAGGACTAGCGGTAGCTACAATGAGCAGTTCTTC; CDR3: CASSGRTSGSYNEQFF
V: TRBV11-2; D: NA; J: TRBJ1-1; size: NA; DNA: TGTGCCAGCAGCTTAGTTCGGGGGACTGAAGCTTTCTTT; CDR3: CASSLVRGTEAFF
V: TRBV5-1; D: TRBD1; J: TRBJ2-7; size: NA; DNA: TGCGCCAGCAGCCCGGGACAGGGGATTCCCTACGAGCAGTACTTC; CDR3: CASSPGQGIPYEQYF
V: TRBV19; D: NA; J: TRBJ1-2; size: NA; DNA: TGTGCCAGTAGTAACACCACTAACTATGGCTACACCTTC; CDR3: CASSNTTNYGYTF